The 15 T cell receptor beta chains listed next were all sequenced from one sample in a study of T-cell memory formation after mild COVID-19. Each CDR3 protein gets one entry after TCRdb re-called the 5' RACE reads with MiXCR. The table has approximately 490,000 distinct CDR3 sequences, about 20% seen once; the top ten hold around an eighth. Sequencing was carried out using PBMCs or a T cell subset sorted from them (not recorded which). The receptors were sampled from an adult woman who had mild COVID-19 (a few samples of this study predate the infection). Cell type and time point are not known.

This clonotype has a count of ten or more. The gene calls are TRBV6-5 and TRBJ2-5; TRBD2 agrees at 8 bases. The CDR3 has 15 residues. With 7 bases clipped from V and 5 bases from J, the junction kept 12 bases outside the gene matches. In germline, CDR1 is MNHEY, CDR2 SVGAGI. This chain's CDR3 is CASTARGGREETQYF. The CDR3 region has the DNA TGTGCCAGCACCGCCCGGGGGGGCCGGGAGGAGACCCAGTACTTC.

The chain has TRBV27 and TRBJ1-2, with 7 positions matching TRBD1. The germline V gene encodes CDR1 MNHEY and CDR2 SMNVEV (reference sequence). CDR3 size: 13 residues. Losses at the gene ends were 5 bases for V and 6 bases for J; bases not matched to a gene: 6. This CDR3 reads CASSLTGYHGYTF. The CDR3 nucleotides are TGTGCCAGCAGTCTGACAGGGTACCATGGCTACACCTTC.

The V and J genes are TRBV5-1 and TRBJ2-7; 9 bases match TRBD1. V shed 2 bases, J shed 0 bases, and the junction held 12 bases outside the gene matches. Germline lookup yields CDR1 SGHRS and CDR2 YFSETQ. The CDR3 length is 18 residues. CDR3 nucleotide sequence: TGCGCCAGCAGCTTTATCCTGCAAGGGACAGGGAGCTCCTACGAGCAGTACTTC. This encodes CASSFILQGTGSSYEQYF.

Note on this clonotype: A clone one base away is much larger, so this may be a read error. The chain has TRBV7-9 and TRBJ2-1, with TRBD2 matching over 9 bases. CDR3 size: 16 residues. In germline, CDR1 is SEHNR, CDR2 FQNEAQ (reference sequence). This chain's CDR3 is CASSTPSAGGPNGQFF. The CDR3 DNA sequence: TGTGCCAGCAGCACACCCTCGGCGGGGGGGCCTAATGGGCAGTTCTTC.

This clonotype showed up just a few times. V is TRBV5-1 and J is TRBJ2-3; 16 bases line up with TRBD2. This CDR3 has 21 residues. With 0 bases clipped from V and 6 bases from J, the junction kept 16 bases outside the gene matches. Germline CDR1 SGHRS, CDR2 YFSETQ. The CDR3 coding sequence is TGCGCCAGCAGCTTGGTAGCCCTCTCAGCCGGGACTAGCGGGAGGGTGGATACGCAGTATTTT. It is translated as CASSLVALSAGTSGRVDTQYF.

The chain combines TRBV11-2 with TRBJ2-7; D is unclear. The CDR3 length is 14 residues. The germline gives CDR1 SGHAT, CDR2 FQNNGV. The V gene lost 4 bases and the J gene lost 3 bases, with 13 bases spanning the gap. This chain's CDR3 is CASSSEEVRYEQYF. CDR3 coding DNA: TGTGCCAGCAGCTCCGAGGAAGTACGCTACGAGCAGTACTTC.

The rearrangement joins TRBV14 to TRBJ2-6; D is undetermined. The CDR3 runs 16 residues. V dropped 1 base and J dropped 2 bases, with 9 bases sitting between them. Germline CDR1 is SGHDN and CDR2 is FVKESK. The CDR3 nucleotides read TGTGCCAGCAGCCAAGCGAGAAGTCCTGGGGCCAACGTCCTGACTTTC. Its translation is CASSQARSPGANVLTF.

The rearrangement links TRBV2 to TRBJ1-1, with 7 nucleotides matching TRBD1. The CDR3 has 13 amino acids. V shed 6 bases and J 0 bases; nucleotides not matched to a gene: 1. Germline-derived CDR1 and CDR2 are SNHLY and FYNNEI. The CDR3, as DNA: TGTGCCAGCAGGGGACAGCTGAACACTGAAGCTTTCTTT. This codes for CASRGQLNTEAFF.

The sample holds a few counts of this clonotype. The CDR3 DNA reads TGCGCCAGCAGCCAAATGACAGGGGGGTACGAGCAGTACTTC. Translation gives CASSQMTGGYEQYF. The chain combines TRBV4-3 with TRBJ2-7; 9 bases line up with TRBD1. There are 14 residues in the CDR3. Trimming took 2 bases from V and 4 from J; bases not matched to a gene: 3. CDR1 LGHNA and CDR2 YSLEER come from the germline V gene.

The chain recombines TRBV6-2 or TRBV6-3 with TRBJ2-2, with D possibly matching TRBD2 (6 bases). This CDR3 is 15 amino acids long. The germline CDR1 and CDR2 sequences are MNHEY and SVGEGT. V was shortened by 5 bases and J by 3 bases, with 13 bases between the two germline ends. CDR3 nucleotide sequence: TGTGCCAGCAGTCGGGCTAGCGAGGACACCGGGGAGCTGTTTTTT. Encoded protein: CASSRASEDTGELFF.

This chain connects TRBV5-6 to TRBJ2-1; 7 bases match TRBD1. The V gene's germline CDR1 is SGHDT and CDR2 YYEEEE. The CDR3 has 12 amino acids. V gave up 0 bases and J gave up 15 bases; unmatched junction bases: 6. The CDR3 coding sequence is TGTGCCAGCAGCTTGGTTAGGGGGCAGAGGTTCTTC. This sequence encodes CASSLVRGQRFF. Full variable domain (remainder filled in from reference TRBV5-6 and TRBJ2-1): DAGVTQSPTHLIKTRGQQVTLRCSPKSGHDTVSWYQQALGQGPQFIFQYYEEEERQRGNFPDRFSGHQFPNYSSELNVNALLLGDSALYLCASSLVRGQRFFGPGTRLTVL.

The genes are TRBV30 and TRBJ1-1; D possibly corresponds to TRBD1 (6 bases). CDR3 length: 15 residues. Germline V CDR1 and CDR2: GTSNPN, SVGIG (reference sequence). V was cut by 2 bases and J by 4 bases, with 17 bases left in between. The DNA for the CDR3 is TGTGCCTGGAGTACGGAGACAGGCGTCGGCACTGAAGCTTTCTTT. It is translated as CAWSTETGVGTEAFF.

CDR3 sequence (DNA): TGCGCCAGCAGCCCGGGGACTAGCAACTACGAGCAGTACTTC. Translation gives CASSPGTSNYEQYF. This chain uses TRBV5-1 with TRBJ2-7; 9 bases are a match to TRBD2. J lost 3 bases, V lost 4 bases, and 5 bases had no gene match. Per the germline V gene, CDR1 is SGHRS and CDR2 is YFSETQ. The CDR3 spans 14 residues.

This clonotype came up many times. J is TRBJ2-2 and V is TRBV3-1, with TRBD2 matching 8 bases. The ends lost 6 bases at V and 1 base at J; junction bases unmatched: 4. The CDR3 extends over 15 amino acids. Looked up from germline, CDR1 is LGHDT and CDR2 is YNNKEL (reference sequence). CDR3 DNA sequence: TGTGCCAGCAGTTCTACTAGCGGGAACACCGGGGAGCTGTTTTTT. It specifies CASSSTSGNTGELFF.

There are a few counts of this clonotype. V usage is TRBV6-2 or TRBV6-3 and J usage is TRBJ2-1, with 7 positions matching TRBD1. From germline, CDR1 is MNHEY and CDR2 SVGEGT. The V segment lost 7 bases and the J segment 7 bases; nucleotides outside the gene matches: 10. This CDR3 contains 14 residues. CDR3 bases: TGTGCCAGCACCCCCAGGGGCAGGGGGAATGAGCAGTTCTTC. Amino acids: CASTPRGRGNEQFF.